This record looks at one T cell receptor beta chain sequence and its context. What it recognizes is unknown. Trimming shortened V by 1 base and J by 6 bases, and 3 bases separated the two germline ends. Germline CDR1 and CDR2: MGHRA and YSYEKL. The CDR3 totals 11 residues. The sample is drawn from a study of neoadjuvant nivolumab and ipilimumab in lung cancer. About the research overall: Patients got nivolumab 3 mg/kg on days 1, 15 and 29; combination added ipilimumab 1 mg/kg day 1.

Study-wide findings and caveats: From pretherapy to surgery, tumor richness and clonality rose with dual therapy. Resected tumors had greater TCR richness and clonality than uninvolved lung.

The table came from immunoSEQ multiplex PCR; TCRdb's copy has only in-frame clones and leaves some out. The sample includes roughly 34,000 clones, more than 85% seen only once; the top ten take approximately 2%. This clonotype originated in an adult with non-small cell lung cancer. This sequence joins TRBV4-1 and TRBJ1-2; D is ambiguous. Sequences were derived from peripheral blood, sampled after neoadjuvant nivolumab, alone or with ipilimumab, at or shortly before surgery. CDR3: CASSQADGYTF. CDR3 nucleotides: TGCGCCAGCAGCCAAGCAGATGGCTACACCTTC.